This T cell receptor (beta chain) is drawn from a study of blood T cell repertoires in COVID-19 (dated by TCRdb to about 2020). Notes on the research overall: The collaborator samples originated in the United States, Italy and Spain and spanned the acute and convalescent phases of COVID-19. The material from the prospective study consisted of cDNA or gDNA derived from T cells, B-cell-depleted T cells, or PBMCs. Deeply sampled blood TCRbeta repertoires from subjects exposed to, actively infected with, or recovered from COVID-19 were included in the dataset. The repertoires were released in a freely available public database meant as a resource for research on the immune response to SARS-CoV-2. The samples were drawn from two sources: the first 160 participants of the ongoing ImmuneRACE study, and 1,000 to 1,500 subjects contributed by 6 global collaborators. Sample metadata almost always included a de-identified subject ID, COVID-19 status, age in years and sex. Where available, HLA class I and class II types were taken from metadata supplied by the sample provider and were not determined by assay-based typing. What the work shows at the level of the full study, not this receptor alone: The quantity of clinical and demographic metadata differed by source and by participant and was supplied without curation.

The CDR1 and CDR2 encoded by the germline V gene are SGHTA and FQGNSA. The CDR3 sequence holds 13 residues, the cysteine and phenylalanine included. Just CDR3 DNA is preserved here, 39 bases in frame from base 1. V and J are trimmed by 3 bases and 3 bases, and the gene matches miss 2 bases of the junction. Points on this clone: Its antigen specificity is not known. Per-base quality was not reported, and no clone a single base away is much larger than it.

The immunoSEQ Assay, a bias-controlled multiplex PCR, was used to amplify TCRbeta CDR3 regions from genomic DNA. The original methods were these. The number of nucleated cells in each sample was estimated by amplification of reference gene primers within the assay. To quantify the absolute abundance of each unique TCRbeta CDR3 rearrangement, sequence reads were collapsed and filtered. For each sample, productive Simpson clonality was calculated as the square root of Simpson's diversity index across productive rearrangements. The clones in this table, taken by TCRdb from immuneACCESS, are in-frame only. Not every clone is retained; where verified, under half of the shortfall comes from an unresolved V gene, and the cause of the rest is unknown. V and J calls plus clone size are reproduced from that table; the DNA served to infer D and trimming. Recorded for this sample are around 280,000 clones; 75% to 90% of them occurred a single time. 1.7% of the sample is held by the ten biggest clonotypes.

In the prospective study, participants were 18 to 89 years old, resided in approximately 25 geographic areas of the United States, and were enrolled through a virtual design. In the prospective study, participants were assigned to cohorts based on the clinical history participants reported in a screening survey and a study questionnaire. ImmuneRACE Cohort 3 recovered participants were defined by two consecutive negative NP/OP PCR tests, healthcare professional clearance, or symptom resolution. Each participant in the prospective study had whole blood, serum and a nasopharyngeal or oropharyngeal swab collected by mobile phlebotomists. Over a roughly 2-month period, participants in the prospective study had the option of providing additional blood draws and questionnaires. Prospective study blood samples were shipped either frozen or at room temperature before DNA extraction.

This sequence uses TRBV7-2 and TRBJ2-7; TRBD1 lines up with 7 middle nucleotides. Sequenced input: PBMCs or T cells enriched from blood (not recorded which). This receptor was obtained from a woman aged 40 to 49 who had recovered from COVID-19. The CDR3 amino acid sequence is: CASSFRQGYEQYF. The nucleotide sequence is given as TGTGCCAGCAGCTTCAGACAGGGCTACGAGCAGTACTTC.